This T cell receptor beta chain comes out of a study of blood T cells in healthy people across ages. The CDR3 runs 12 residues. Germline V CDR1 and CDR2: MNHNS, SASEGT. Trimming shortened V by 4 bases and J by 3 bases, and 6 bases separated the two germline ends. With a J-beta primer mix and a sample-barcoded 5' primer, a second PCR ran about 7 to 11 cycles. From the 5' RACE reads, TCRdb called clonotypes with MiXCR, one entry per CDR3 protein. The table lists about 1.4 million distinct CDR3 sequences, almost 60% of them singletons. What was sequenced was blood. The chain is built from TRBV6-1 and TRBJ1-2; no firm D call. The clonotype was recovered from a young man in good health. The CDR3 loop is CASSGFDYGYTF. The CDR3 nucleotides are TGTGCCAGCAGTGGGTTCGACTATGGCTACACCTTC.